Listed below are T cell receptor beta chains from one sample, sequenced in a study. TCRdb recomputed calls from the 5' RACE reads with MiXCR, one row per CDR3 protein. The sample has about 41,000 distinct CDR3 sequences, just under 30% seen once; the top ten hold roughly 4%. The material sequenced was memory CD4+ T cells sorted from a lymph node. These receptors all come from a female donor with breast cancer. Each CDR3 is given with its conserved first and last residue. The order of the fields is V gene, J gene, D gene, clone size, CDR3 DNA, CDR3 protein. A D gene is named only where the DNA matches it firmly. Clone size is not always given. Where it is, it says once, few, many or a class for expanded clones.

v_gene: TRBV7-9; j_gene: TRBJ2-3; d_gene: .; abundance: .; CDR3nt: TGTGCCAGCACCCAGGGGATAGCAGGCGATACGCAGTATTTT; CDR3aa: CASTQGIAGDTQYF
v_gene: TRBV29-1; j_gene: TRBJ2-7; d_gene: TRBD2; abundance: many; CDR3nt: TGCAGCGTAGCCGGGACTAGCGGGAGCGCACCAACCACTTACGAGCAGTACTTC; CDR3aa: CSVAGTSGSAPTTYEQYF
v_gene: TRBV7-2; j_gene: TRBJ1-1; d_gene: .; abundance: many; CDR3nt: TGTGCCAGCAGCTTGAGGCAGGGACCCACTGAAGCTTTCTTT; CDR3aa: CASSLRQGPTEAFF
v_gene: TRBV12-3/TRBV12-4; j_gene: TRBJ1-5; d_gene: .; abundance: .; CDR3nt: TGTCCCAGCAGTTTAAACTATCAGCCCCAGCATTTT; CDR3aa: CPSSLNYQPQHF
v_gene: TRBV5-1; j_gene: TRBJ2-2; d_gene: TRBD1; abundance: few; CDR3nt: TGCGCCAGCAACCCAGACAGGGAACGGAACACCGGGGAGCTGTTTTTT; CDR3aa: CASNPDRERNTGELFF
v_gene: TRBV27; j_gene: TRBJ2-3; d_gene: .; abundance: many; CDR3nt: TGTGCCAGCAGTTTAGGAGGAAGCACAGATACGCAGTATTTT; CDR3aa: CASSLGGSTDTQYF
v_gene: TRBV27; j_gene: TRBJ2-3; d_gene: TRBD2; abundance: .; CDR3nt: TGTGCCAGCAGTTTAGGACAGGGATGGGAACTAGCGGGGAATACGCAGTATTTT; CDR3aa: CASSLGQGWELAGNTQYF
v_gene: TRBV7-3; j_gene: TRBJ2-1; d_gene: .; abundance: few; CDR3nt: TGTGCCAGCAGCCCCCATGCGAAGCGGGCGTCCTACAATGAGCAGTTCTTC; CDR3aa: CASSPHAKRASYNEQFF
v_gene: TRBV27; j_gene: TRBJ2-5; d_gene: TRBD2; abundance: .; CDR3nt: TGTGCCAGCAGGCCGGGACTAGCGGGAGAGACCCAGTACTTC; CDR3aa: CASRPGLAGETQYF
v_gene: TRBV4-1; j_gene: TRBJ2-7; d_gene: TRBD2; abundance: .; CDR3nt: TGCGCCAGCAGCCAAGTGGCTAGCGGGGTCGCCTACGAGCAGTACTTC; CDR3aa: CASSQVASGVAYEQYF
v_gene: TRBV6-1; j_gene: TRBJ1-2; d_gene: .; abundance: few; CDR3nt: TGTGCCAGCAGTGACCCCCCGGACTATGGCTACACCTTC; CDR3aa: CASSDPPDYGYTF
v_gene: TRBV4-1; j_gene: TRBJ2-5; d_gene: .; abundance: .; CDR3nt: TGCGCCAGCAGCCAAGACCCCCGGGGGGCTGAAGAGACCCAGTACTTC; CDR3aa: CASSQDPRGAEETQYF
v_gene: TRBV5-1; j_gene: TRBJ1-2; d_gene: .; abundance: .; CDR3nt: TGCGCCAGCAGCCGGGGGCCGGAGAACTGTGGCTACACCTTC; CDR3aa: CASSRGPENCGYTF
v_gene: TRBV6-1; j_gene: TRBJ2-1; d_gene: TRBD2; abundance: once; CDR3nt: TGTGCCAGCAGTGAATGGGAGGGATCTTTAAATGAGCAGTTCTTC; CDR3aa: CASSEWEGSLNEQFF
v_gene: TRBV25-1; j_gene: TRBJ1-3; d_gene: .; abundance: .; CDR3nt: TGTGCCAGCAGTTCAGTGACATTCTCTGGAAACACCATATATTTT; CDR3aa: CASSSVTFSGNTIYF
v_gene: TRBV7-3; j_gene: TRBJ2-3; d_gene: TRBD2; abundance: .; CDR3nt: TGTGCCAGCAGCACCACCGGGACTAGATTCACAGATACGCAGTATTTT; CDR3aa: CASSTTGTRFTDTQYF
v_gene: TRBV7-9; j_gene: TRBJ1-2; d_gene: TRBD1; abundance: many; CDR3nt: TGTGCCAGCAGCCCCCCCACAGGGGATACCTATGGCTACACCTTC; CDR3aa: CASSPPTGDTYGYTF
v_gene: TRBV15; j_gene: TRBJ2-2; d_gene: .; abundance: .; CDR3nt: TGTGCCACCAGCAGATCTCGACAGGCCCTGAACACCGGGGAGCTGTTTTTT; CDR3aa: CATSRSRQALNTGELFF
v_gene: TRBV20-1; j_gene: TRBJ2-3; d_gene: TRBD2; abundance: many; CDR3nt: TGCAGTGCTACCGGGACTAGCGGGGGGGTACCAGATACGCAGTATTTT; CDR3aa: CSATGTSGGVPDTQYF
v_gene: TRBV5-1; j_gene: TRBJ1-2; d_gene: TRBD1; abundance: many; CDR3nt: TGCGCCAGCAGCCACAGGGGGCGAAACTATGGCTACACCTTC; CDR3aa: CASSHRGRNYGYTF
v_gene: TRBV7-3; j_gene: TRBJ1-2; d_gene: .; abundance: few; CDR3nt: TGTGCCAGCAGCTTAAAGAAGGGCTATGGCTACACCTTC; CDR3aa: CASSLKKGYGYTF
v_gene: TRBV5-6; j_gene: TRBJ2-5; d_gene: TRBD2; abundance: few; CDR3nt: TGTGCCAGCAGCGCCACTCAAGCGGGGGGAGAGACCCAGTACTTC; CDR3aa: CASSATQAGGETQYF
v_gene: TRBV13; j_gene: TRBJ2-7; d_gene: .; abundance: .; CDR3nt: TGTGCCAGCAGCAGGGGAAGGGACTACGAGCAGTACTTC; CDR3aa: CASSRGRDYEQYF